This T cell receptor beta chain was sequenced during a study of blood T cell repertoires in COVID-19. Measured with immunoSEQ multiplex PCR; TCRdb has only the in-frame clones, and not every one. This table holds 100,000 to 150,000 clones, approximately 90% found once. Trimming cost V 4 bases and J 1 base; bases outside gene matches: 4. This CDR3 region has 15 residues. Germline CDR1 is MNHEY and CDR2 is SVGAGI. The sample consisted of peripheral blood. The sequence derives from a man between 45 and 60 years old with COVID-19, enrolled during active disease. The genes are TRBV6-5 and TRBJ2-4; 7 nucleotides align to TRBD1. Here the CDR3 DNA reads TGTGCCAGCAGTTCCGGACAGGTGGCCAAAAACATTCAGTACTTC. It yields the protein CASSSGQVAKNIQYF.